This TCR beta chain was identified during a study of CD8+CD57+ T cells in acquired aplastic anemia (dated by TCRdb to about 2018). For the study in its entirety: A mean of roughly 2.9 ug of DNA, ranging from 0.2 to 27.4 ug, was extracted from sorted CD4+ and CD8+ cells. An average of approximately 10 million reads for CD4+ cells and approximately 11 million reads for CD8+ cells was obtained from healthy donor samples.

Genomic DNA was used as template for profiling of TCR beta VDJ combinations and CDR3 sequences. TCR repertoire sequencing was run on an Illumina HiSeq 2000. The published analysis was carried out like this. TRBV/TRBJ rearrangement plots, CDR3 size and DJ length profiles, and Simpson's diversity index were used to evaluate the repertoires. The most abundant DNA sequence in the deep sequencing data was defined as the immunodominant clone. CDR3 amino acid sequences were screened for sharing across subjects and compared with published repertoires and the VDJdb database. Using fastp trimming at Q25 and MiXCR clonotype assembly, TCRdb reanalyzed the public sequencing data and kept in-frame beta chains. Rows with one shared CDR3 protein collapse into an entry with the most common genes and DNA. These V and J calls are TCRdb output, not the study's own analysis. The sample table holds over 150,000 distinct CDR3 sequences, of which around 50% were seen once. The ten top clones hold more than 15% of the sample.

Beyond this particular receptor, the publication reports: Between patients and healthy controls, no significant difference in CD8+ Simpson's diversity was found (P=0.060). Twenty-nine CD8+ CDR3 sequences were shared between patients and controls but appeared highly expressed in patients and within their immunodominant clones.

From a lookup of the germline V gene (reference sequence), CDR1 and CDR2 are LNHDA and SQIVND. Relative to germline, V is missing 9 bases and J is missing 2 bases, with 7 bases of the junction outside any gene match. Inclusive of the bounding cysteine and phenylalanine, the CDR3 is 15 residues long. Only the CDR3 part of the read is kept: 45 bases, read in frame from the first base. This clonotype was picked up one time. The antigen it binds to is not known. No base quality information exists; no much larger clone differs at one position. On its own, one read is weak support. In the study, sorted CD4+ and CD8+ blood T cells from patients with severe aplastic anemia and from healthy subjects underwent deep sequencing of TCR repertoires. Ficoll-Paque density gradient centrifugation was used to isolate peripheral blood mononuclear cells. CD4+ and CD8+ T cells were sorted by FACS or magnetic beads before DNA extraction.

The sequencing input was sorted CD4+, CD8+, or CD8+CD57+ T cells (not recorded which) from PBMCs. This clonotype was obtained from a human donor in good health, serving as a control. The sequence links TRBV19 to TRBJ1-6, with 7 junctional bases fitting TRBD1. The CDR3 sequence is CASRSGTAYNSPLHF. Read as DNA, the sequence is TGTGCCAGCCGCTCCGGGACAGCCTATAATTCACCCCTCCACTTT.